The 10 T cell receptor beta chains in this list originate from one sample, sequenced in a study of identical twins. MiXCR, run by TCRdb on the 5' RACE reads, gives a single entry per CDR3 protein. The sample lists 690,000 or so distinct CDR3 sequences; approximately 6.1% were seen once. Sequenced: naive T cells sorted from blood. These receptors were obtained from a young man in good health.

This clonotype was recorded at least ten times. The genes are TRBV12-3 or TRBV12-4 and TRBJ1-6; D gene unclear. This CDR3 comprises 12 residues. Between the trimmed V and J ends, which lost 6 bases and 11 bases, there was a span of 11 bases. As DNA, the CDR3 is TGTGCCAGCAGCCAATCCGGGCCACCCCTCCACTTT. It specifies CASSQSGPPLHF.

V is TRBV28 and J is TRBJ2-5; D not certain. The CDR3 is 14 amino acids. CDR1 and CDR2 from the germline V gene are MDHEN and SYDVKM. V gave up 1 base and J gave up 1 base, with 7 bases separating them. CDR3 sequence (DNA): TGTGCCAGCAGTTTATACCGTGCCCAAGAGACCCAGTACTTC. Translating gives CASSLYRAQETQYF.

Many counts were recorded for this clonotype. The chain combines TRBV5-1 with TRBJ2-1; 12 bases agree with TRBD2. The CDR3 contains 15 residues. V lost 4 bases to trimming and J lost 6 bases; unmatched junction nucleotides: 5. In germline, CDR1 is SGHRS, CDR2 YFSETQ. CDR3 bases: TGCGCCAGCAGCCTAGGACTAGCGGGAATCAATGAGCAGTTCTTC. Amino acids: CASSLGLAGINEQFF.

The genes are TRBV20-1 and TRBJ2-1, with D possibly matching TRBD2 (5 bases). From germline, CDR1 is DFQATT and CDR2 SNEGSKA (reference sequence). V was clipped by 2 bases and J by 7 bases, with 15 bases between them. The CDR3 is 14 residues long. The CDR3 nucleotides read TGCAGTGCTAGATCCGGACTCGGGGTTAATGAGCAGTTCTTC. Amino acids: CSARSGLGVNEQFF.

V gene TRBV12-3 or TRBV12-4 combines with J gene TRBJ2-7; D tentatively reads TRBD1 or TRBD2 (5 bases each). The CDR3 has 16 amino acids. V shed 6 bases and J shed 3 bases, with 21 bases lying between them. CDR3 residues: CASSHGIGADDYEQYF. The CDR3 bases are TGTGCCAGCAGCCATGGGATCGGGGCGGACGACTACGAGCAGTACTTC.

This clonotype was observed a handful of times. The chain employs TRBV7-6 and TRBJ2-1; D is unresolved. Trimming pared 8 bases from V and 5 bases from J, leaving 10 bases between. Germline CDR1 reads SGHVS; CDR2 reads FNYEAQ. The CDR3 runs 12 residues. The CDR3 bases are TGTGCCAGCTCCAGTTCCCACAATGAGCAGTTCTTC. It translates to CASSSSHNEQFF.

CDR3 loop: CSARSPTGQFTTEAFF. The CDR3 coding sequence is TGCAGTGCTAGGTCCCCGACGGGACAGTTCACCACTGAAGCTTTCTTT. The J gene is TRBJ1-1, the V gene TRBV20-1; TRBD1 agrees at 7 bases. Germline values: CDR1 DFQATT, CDR2 SNEGSKA (reference sequence). The CDR3 extends over 16 amino acids. The V gene end was trimmed by 3 bases and the J gene end by 4 bases; junction bases not matched to a gene: 14.

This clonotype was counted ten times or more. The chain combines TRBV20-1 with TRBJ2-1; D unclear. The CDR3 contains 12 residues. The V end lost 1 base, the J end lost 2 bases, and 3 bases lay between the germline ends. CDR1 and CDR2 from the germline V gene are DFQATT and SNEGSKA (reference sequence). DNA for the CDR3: TGCAGTGCTAGAGGGCCCTACAATGAGCAGTTCTTC. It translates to CSARGPYNEQFF.

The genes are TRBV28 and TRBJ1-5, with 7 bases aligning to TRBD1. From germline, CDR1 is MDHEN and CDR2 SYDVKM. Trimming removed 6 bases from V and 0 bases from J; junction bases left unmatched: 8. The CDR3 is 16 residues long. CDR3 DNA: TGTGCCAGCAGCCCCCCGACAGGGTATAGCAATCAGCCCCAGCATTTT. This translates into CASSPPTGYSNQPQHF.

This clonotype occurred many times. The CDR3 protein is CASSLGAGGGNEQFF. The CDR3 nucleotides read TGTGCCAGCAGCCTAGGAGCGGGAGGGGGGAATGAGCAGTTCTTC. The rearrangement uses TRBV4-2 and TRBJ2-1; 10 positions match TRBD2. V shed 4 bases, J shed 7 bases, and the junction held 7 bases outside the gene matches. The CDR3 has 15 amino acids. CDR1 is LGHNA, CDR2 YNFKEQ, per germline.